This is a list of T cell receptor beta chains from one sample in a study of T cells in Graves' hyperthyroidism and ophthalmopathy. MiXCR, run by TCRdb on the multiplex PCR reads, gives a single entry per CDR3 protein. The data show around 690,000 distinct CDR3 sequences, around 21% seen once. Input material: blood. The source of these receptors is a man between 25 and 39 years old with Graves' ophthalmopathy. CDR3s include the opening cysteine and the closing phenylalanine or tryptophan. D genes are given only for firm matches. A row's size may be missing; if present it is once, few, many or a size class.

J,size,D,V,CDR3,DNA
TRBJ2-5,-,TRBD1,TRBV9,CASSVEGETGGHQETQYF,TGTGCCAGCAGCGTAGAGGGGGAGACAGGGGGCCACCAAGAGACCCAGTACTTC
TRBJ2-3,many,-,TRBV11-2,CASSSRGDTNTDTQYF,TGTGCCAGCAGCTCCCGGGGGGACACTAACACAGATACGCAGTATTTT
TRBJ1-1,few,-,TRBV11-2,CASQTIEAFF,TGTGCCAGTCAGACCATTGAAGCTTTCTTT
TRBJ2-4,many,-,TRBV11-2,CASSLDRVGKNIQYF,TGTGCCAGCAGCTTAGATCGAGTTGGCAAAAACATTCAGTACTTC
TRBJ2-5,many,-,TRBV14,CASSHYRRETQYF,TGTGCCAGCAGCCATTACAGAAGGGAGACCCAGTACTTC
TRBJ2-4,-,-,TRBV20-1,CSAIQGYGPKNIQYF,TGCAGTGCCATTCAGGGATATGGGCCCAAAAACATTCAGTACTTC
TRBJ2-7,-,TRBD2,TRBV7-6,CASSSTSGTDEQYF,TGTGCCAGCAGCTCAACTAGCGGGACTGACGAGCAGTACTTC
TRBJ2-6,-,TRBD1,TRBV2,CASSVGQGSGANVLTF,TGTGCCAGCAGTGTGGGACAGGGGTCTGGGGCCAACGTCCTGACTTTC
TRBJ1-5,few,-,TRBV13,CASSLWGGGQPQHF,TGTGCCAGCAGCTTATGGGGAGGGGGTCAGCCCCAGCATTTT
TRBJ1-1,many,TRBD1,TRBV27,CASSLRQGAWNTEAFF,TGTGCCAGCAGTTTAAGACAGGGGGCGTGGAACACTGAAGCTTTCTTT
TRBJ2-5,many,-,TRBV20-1,CSARRGIETQYF,TGCAGTGCTAGGAGGGGTATAGAGACCCAGTACTTC
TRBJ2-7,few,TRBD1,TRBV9,CASSVDVTGNEQYF,TGTGCCAGCAGCGTAGATGTGACAGGGAACGAGCAGTACTTC
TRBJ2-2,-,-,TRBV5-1,CASSCLGTSTGELFF,TGCGCCAGCAGCTGCCTCGGGACATCGACCGGGGAGCTGTTTTTT
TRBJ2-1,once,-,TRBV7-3,CASSRDVRNEQFF,TGTGCCAGCAGCAGGGACGTCCGAAATGAGCAGTTCTTC
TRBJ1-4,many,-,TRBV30,CAWSDPPTNLHEKLFF,TGTGCCTGGAGTGACCCCCCAACGAACCTTCATGAAAAACTGTTTTTT
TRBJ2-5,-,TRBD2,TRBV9,CASSVGPSGRAKETQYF,TGTGCCAGCAGCGTAGGGCCTAGCGGGAGGGCGAAGGAGACCCAGTACTTC
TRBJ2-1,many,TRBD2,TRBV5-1,CASSSTSGSYNEQFF,TGCGCCAGCAGCTCGACTAGCGGGAGCTACAATGAGCAGTTCTTC
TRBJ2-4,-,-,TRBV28,CTSSEVRGPAKNIQYF,TGTACCAGCTCCGAAGTCCGGGGACCAGCCAAAAACATTCAGTACTTC
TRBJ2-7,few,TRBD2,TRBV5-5,CASSLKAGGHTYEQYF,TGCGCCAGCAGCTTAAAAGCGGGAGGCCACACCTACGAGCAGTACTTC
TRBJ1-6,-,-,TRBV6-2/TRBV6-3,CASNLGDNSPLHF,TGTGCCAGCAACTTGGGCGATAATTCACCTCTCCACTTT
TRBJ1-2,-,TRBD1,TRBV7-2,CASSSNTGVYGYTF,TGTGCCAGCAGCTCCAATACAGGGGTGTATGGCTACACCTTC
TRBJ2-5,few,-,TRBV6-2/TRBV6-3,CASIRGRFKETQYF,TGTGCCAGCATCAGGGGGAGGTTTAAGGAGACCCAGTACTTC
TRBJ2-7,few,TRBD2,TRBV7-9,CASSPPGGRGYEQYF,TGTGCCAGCAGCCCCCCAGGCGGGAGGGGCTACGAGCAGTACTTC
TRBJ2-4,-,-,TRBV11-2,CASRSLAQNIQYF,TGTGCCAGCAGAAGTCTAGCCCAAAACATTCAGTACTTC
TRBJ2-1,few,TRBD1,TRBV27,CASSLSRTGFSEQFF,TGTGCCAGCAGTTTATCCAGGACAGGGTTTTCGGAGCAGTTCTTC
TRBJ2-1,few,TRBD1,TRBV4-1,CASSQGQGGYNEQFF,TGCGCCAGCAGCCAGGGACAGGGGGGCTACAATGAGCAGTTCTTC
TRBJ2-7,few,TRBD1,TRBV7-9,CASGQGKYEQYF,TGTGCCAGCGGACAGGGAAAGTACGAGCAGTACTTC
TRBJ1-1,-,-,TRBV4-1,CASSQLTAMNTEAFF,TGCGCCAGCAGCCAACTGACAGCTATGAACACTGAAGCTTTCTTT
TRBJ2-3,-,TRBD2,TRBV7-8,CASSLAGTSGYTQYF,TGTGCCAGCAGCTTGGCCGGGACTAGCGGTTATACGCAGTATTTT
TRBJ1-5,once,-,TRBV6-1,CASTKSSRTQPQHF,TGTGCCAGCACCAAGTCGTCGAGGACTCAGCCCCAGCATTTT
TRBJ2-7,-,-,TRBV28,CASSLSYRVGAYEQYF,TGTGCCAGCAGTTTATCCTACAGGGTTGGGGCCTACGAGCAGTACTTC
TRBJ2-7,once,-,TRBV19,CASSPSPQNSYEQYF,TGTGCCAGTAGTCCCTCGCCACAGAACTCCTACGAGCAGTACTTC
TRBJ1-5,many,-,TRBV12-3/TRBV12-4,CASSLEQYQPQHF,TGTGCCAGCAGTTTAGAACAGTATCAGCCCCAGCATTTT
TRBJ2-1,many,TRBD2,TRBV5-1,CASSRTSGRIYNEQFF,TGCGCCAGCAGCCGGACGAGCGGGAGAATCTACAATGAGCAGTTCTTC
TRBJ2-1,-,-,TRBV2,CANSNYNEQFF,TGTGCCAATAGTAATTACAATGAGCAGTTCTTC
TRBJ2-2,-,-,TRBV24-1,CATSETRNTGELLF,TGTGCCACTAGTGAGACACGGAACACCGGGGAGCTGCTTTTT
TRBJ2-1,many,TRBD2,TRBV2,CASSAREGYNEQFF,TGTGCCAGCAGTGCTCGGGAGGGCTACAATGAGCAGTTCTTC
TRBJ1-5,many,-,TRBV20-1,CSARDSSSRNQPQHF,TGCAGTGCTAGAGATAGCAGCAGCCGCAATCAGCCCCAGCATTTT
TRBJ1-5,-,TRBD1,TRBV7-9,CASSRTGANQPQHF,TGTGCCAGCAGCCGGACAGGCGCCAATCAGCCCCAGCATTTT
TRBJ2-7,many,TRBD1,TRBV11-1,CASSSTTRGEQYF,TGTGCCAGCAGCTCCACCACCAGGGGGGAGCAGTACTTC
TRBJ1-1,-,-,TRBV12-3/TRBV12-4,CASSSPVRPRGTEAFF,TGTGCCAGCAGTTCCCCCGTGAGACCCAGAGGGACTGAAGCTTTCTTT
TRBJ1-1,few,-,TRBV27,CASLAPRANGEAFF,TGTGCCAGCCTTGCCCCAAGGGCCAACGGTGAAGCTTTCTTT
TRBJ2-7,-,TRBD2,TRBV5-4,CASSLATKVSGSPYEQYF,TGTGCCAGCAGCTTGGCCACAAAGGTTAGCGGGTCTCCCTACGAGCAGTACTTC